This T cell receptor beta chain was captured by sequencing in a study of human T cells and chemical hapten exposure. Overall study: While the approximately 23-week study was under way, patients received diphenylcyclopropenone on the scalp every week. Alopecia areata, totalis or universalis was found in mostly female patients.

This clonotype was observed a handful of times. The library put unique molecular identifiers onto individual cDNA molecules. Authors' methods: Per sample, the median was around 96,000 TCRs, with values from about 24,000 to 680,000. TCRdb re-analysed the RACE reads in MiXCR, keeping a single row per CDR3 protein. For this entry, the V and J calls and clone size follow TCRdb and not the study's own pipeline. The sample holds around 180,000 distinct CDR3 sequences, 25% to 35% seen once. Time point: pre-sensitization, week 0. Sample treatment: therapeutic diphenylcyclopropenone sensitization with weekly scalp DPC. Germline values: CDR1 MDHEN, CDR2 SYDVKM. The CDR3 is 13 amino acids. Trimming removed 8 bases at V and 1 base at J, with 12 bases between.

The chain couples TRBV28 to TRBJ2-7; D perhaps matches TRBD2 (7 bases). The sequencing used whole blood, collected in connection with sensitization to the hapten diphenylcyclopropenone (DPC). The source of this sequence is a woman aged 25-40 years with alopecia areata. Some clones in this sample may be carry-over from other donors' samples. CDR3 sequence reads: CASCGGHSYEQYF. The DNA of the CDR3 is TGTGCCAGCTGCGGGGGACATTCCTACGAGCAGTACTTC.